Below are 2 T cell receptor beta chains sequenced from a single sample in a study of T cells after yellow fever vaccination. MiXCR was run by TCRdb on the 5' RACE reads, yielding one entry per CDR3 protein. The sample records 500,000 to 550,000 distinct CDR3 sequences, 21% being singletons. The specimen comprised PBMCs, sampled around 3 weeks after the first yellow fever vaccination. The receptors stem from a man aged 18 to 30 who received the YFV17D yellow fever vaccine.

This clonotype was recorded a few times. V is TRBV6-2 or TRBV6-3 and J is TRBJ2-2; D is undetermined. Germline V gene data show CDR1 as MNHEY and CDR2 as SVGEGT. Deletions cut 2 bases from V and 6 bases from J, with 4 bases between. The CDR3 totals 12 residues. Here the CDR3 DNA reads TGTGCCAGCAGTTACATCCCCGGGGAGCTGTTTTTT. This translates into CASSYIPGELFF.

This rearrangement joins TRBV12-3 or TRBV12-4 to TRBJ2-7; 8 bases agree with TRBD2. The CDR3 covers 14 residues. J gave up 7 bases and V 6 bases, and 11 bases lay outside the gene matches. The DNA for the CDR3 is TGTGCCAGCAGCGGGAATAGCGGGACGGGTGAGCAGTACTTC. Protein product: CASSGNSGTGEQYF.